These T cell receptor beta chains were read from a single sample in a study of cytomegalovirus exposure and HLA in healthy donors. The method was immunoSEQ multiplex PCR; TCRdb's version includes in-frame clones alone and lacks a portion of them. The data hold 200,000 or so clones, with around 90% observed a single time. Sequenced material: PBMCs. The origin of the receptors is a woman aged 18-29 years in good health and CMV-seronegative. Both conserved end residues are part of each CDR3. D genes are given only for firm matches. For some rows the clone size is stated as once, few or many, or as a class when expanded; others skip it.

v_call	clone_size	j_call	d_call	cdr3_aa	cdr3_nt
TRBV27	NA	TRBJ2-5	TRBD2	CASRSGTQETQYF	TGTGCCAGCAGGAGCGGGACCCAAGAGACCCAGTACTTC
TRBV28	few	TRBJ1-5	NA	CASSKRRRQTESRSNQPQHF	TGTGCCAGCAGTAAACGGCGGAGACAGACAGAATCGCGGAGCAATCAGCCCCAGCATTTT
TRBV28	NA	TRBJ1-1	TRBD1	CASSSRDREYYTEAFF	TGTGCCAGCAGTAGCCGGGACAGGGAGTATTACACTGAAGCTTTCTTT
TRBV2	few	TRBJ1-2	TRBD1	CASGGQAINYGYTF	TGTGCCAGCGGAGGACAGGCAATTAACTATGGCTACACCTTC
TRBV14	NA	TRBJ2-7	NA	CASSRGRVSYEQYF	TGTGCCAGCAGCCGGGGCAGGGTCTCCTACGAGCAGTACTTC
TRBV11-2	NA	TRBJ2-6	TRBD1	CASSSPGGVSPGANVLTF	TGTGCCAGCAGCTCTCCAGGGGGCGTTTCTCCTGGGGCCAACGTCCTGACTTTC
TRBV6-5	once	TRBJ1-4	NA	CASSYSVGKGEKLFF	TGTGCCAGCAGTTACTCGGTTGGAAAGGGGGAAAAACTGTTTTTT
TRBV20-1	few	TRBJ2-3	NA	CSASSPQYF	TGCAGTGCTAGCTCTCCGCAGTATTTT
TRBV6-6	few	TRBJ2-5	NA	CASSYSAAGQETQYF	TGTGCCAGCAGTTACTCGGCTGCGGGTCAAGAGACCCAGTACTTC
TRBV5-1	NA	TRBJ2-3	NA	CASSLAGNVGRITDTQYF	TGCGCCAGCAGCTTGGCCGGGAATGTCGGACGAATCACAGATACGCAGTATTTT
TRBV5-6	NA	TRBJ1-1	NA	CASSLDDRNTEAFF	TGTGCCAGCAGCTTGGACGACAGGAACACTGAAGCTTTCTTT
TRBV5-1	NA	TRBJ2-7	NA	CASRREDSYSYEQYF	TGCGCCAGCAGACGAGAGGACAGTTACTCCTACGAGCAGTACTTC
TRBV5-1	NA	TRBJ2-1	TRBD2	CASSVPSGSQWVEQFF	TGCGCCAGCAGCGTCCCCAGCGGGAGTCAGTGGGTTGAGCAGTTCTTC
TRBV28	once	TRBJ2-4	TRBD2	CASSLRANSGRDIQYF	TGTGCCAGCAGTTTACGTGCCAATAGCGGGAGAGACATTCAGTACTTC
TRBV6-5	NA	TRBJ1-4	NA	CASTGGEKLFF	TGTGCCAGCACTGGGGGGGAAAAACTGTTTTTT
TRBV4-2	NA	TRBJ2-1	NA	CASSQEETRAYNEQFF	TGTGCCAGCAGCCAAGAGGAGACTAGGGCTTACAATGAGCAGTTCTTC
TRBV11-2	NA	TRBJ2-3	TRBD2	CASSPPLAGVREDTQYF	TGTGCCAGCAGCCCCCCTCTAGCGGGAGTCCGTGAAGATACGCAGTATTTT
TRBV4-3	NA	TRBJ2-1	TRBD2	CASSQDRGLAQFQQFF	TGCGCCAGCAGCCAAGATAGGGGACTAGCTCAGTTCCAGCAGTTCTTC
TRBV5-1	NA	TRBJ2-1	TRBD2	CASSLAGTSGRRELSNEQFF	TGCGCCAGCAGCTTGGCCGGGACTAGCGGGAGGAGAGAGCTCAGCAATGAGCAGTTCTTC
TRBV7-9	NA	TRBJ2-7	NA	CASSQARGDIPGQYF	TGTGCCAGCAGCCAGGCCCGTGGGGACATCCCCGGGCAGTACTTC
TRBV4-1	NA	TRBJ1-4	TRBD1	CASSQESVGSGTGGLLMNKLFF	TGCGCCAGCAGCCAAGAATCGGTTGGGTCCGGGACAGGGGGCCTCCTAATGAATAAACTGTTTTTT
TRBV4-1	NA	TRBJ2-2	NA	CASSPRAGELFF	TGCGCCAGCAGTCCCCGGGCCGGGGAGCTGTTTTTT
TRBV6-5	NA	TRBJ2-6	NA	CASSFTETGANVLTF	TGTGCCAGCAGTTTCACAGAGACTGGGGCCAACGTCCTGACTTTC
TRBV7-3	NA	TRBJ1-2	NA	CASSLTPDTNYGYTF	TGTGCCAGCAGCTTAACCCCCGACACGAACTATGGCTACACCTTC
TRBV7-2	NA	TRBJ1-5	TRBD1	CASSLANLRGVGQPQHF	TGTGCCAGCAGCTTAGCTAATCTCAGGGGGGTCGGTCAGCCCCAGCATTTT
TRBV6-1	NA	TRBJ2-7	TRBD2	CASSGESSGRRVREDEQYF	TGTGCCAGCAGTGGGGAATCCAGCGGGAGAAGGGTCCGTGAGGACGAGCAGTACTTC
TRBV29-1	NA	TRBJ1-2	NA	CSVSPRAGVSQEGYTF	TGCAGCGTTAGCCCTAGGGCAGGGGTTTCCCAGGAAGGCTACACCTTC
TRBV5-1	NA	TRBJ1-1	TRBD1	CASSPAGQGANTEAFF	TGCGCCAGCAGCCCCGCGGGACAGGGGGCTAACACTGAAGCTTTCTTT
TRBV5-5	NA	TRBJ2-4	TRBD1	CASSSIRGAKNIQYF	TGTGCCAGCAGCTCAATCAGGGGGGCCAAAAACATTCAGTACTTC
TRBV9	NA	TRBJ2-3	TRBD2	CASSVTSGRPTDTQYF	TGTGCCAGCAGCGTTACTAGCGGGAGGCCCACAGATACGCAGTATTTT
TRBV27	NA	TRBJ1-2	TRBD1	CASSPRDSRVGGYTF	TGTGCCAGCAGTCCAAGGGACAGTCGAGTAGGGGGCTACACCTTC
TRBV18	NA	TRBJ1-4	TRBD1	CASSPQGQGGEKLFF	TGTGCCAGCTCCCCCCAAGGACAGGGGGGGGAAAAACTGTTTTTT
TRBV28	NA	TRBJ2-7	NA	CASSFSDYEQYF	TGTGCCAGCAGTTTTTCAGATTACGAGCAGTACTTC
TRBV2	NA	TRBJ2-7	TRBD2	CASKKAGGRGYEQYF	TGTGCCAGCAAAAAAGCGGGAGGGCGGGGCTACGAGCAGTACTTC
TRBV5-6	NA	TRBJ2-5	NA	CASSSSNAETQYF	TGTGCCAGCAGCTCGTCAAATGCGGAGACCCAGTACTTC
TRBV6-5	NA	TRBJ2-2	TRBD2	CASNAGGLTGELFF	TGTGCCAGCAATGCGGGAGGCCTCACCGGGGAGCTGTTTTTT
TRBV19	NA	TRBJ2-7	TRBD1	CASSSRTGSYEQYF	TGTGCCAGTAGTTCCAGGACAGGTAGCTACGAGCAGTACTTC
TRBV25-1	once	TRBJ1-1	TRBD1	CAQPKQGDTEAFF	TGTGCCCAACCTAAACAGGGGGACACTGAAGCTTTCTTT
TRBV11-1	NA	TRBJ1-1	TRBD1	CASSLLQGTGKTFF	TGTGCCAGCAGCTTATTACAGGGGACGGGGAAAACTTTCTTT
TRBV6-5	NA	TRBJ2-3	NA	CASSFEAASSSAYF	TGTGCCAGCAGTTTTGAAGCGGCCTCCTCGTCGGCATATTTT
TRBV28	NA	TRBJ1-2	NA	CASINRGDGGYTF	TGTGCCAGCATAAACCGGGGGGACGGTGGCTACACCTTC
TRBV28	NA	TRBJ2-7	TRBD1	CASSWTGFTYEQYF	TGTGCCAGCAGTTGGACAGGATTTACCTACGAGCAGTACTTC
TRBV7-9	NA	TRBJ1-4	TRBD1	CASSSRPIGQEGEKLFF	TGTGCCAGCAGCTCCCGACCGATCGGACAGGAGGGGGAAAAACTGTTTTTT